This TCR beta chain was profiled in a study of blood T cell repertoires in COVID-19. Study as a whole: Acute and convalescent COVID-19 specimens originated in the United States, Italy and Spain. T cells, B-cell-depleted T cells, or PBMCs supplied cDNA or gDNA.

V dropped 4 bases and J dropped 0; count of bases not matched to a gene: 8. The germline V gene encodes CDR1 SGHRS and CDR2 YFSETQ. CDR3 length equals 17 residues. As handled by the study authors: Scientists estimated how many nucleated cells there were by amplifying reference gene primers. This table comes from immunoSEQ multiplex PCR, and its TCRdb copy is limited to in-frame clones, with some not included. That table furnishes V, J and clone size, whereas the DNA furnished D and trimming. Of approximately 97,000 clones in the sample, about 83% were seen once. Specimen: peripheral blood. This TCR derives from a man in his forties with active or convalescent COVID-19. The chain recombines TRBV5-1 with TRBJ1-4; 8 bases line up with TRBD1. This chain's CDR3 is CASSPGTGTTTNEKLFF. CDR3 DNA: TGCGCCAGCAGCCCCGGGACAGGTACTACAACTAATGAAAAACTGTTTTTT.